These 8 T cell receptor beta chains were all obtained from the same sample, sequenced in a study of glioma-infiltrating T cells. Using RNA template, CDR3s of TCR alpha and beta were amplified with iRepertoire arm-PCR. Each CDR3 protein is one row after TCRdb ran MiXCR on the multiplex PCR reads. The sample has 100,000 to 150,000 distinct CDR3 sequences; 20% to 25% are singletons. Sequenced sample: glioma tissue, nonneoplastic brain tissue, or PBMCs (not recorded which). These receptors were collected from a human donor with low-grade glioma or glioblastoma, undergoing nonglioma brain surgery, or in good health (not recorded which).

The chain recombines TRBV19 with TRBJ2-7, with D tentatively TRBD1 (5 bases). Germline values: CDR1 LNHDA, CDR2 SQIVND (reference sequence). Trimming stripped 3 bases from V and 2 bases from J, with 11 bases between. The CDR3 sequence is 14 residues long. The CDR3 bases are TGTGCCAGTAGTATCAAGGGGCCGACCTACGAGCAGTACTTC. Translating gives CASSIKGPTYEQYF.

This clonotype came up many times. The chain links TRBV7-9 to TRBJ2-7, with a possible D match to TRBD1 (5 bases). Germline V gene lookup returns CDR1 SEHNR and CDR2 FQNEAQ (reference sequence). V was pared by 1 base and J by 6 bases, with 13 bases between. The CDR3 has 14 residues. CDR3 residues: CASSLGAGLGEQYF. Written as DNA, the CDR3 is TGTGCCAGCAGCTTAGGCGCAGGGTTGGGCGAGCAGTACTTC.

This clonotype occurred many times. V usage is TRBV19 and J usage is TRBJ2-1; D possibly uses TRBD1 or TRBD2 (6 bases each). The ends were cut back, 8 bases at V and 6 bases at J, with 17 bases in the middle. The germline gives CDR1 LNHDA, CDR2 SQIVND (reference sequence). CDR3 length: 14 amino acids. CDR3 loop: CASRGGLRSNEQFF. In DNA, the CDR3 is TGTGCCAGTCGAGGGGGGCTTCGTAGCAATGAGCAGTTCTTC.

This clonotype was detected ten times or more. The chain joins TRBV6-1 to TRBJ2-1; D gene uncertain. V shed 7 bases and J shed 0 bases, with 22 bases lying between them. CDR1 is MNHNS, CDR2 SASEGT, per germline. The CDR3 runs 18 residues. The CDR3 reads CASTHSAGLSVSYNEQFF. DNA for the CDR3: TGTGCCAGCACTCATAGTGCTGGGCTTTCAGTCTCCTACAATGAGCAGTTCTTC.

The genes are TRBV6-2 or TRBV6-3 and TRBJ1-3; TRBD1 might be the D (6 bases). The V end lost 7 bases, the J end lost 4 bases, and 26 bases lay between the germline ends. The CDR3 is 18 residues long. Germline values: CDR1 MNHEY, CDR2 SVGEGT. CDR3 in DNA: TGTGCCAGCACCGACGGCGGGGGCGATGCTTTGTCCGGAAACACCATATATTTT. It codes for CASTDGGGDALSGNTIYF.

This clonotype was observed many times. This CDR3 reads CASSKTGTLPQPQHF. CDR3 nucleotides: TGTGCCAGCAGCAAAACCGGGACACTTCCCCAGCCCCAGCATTTT. The chain carries TRBV27 and TRBJ1-5, with D perhaps TRBD1 (6 bases). CDR3 length: 15 amino acids. V shed 6 bases and J shed 7 bases, with 19 bases lying between them. Germline V gene sequence: CDR1 MNHEY, CDR2 SMNVEV (reference sequence).

This clonotype was detected once. The CDR3 end shows no conserved phenylalanine or tryptophan, and so a read error is likely. The gene calls are TRBV27 and TRBJ2-3; no clear D gene. Germline loops: CDR1 MNHEY, CDR2 SMNVEV (reference sequence). The CDR3 is 13 residues long. The CDR3 is CASSLGDTDTQYL. CDR3 in DNA: TGTGCCAGCAGTTTAGGAGACACAGACACGCAGTATCTT.

This clonotype was seen repeatedly, ten times or more. V usage is TRBV5-1 and J usage is TRBJ2-3; D call uncertain. This CDR3 is built from 15 residues. Trimming took 1 base from V and 1 from J, leaving 10 bases between them. The germline CDR1 and CDR2 sequences are SGHRS and YFSETQ. CDR3 residues: CASSLFQDRTDTQYF. The CDR3 nucleotides read TGCGCCAGCAGCTTGTTCCAAGATCGCACAGATACGCAGTATTTT.